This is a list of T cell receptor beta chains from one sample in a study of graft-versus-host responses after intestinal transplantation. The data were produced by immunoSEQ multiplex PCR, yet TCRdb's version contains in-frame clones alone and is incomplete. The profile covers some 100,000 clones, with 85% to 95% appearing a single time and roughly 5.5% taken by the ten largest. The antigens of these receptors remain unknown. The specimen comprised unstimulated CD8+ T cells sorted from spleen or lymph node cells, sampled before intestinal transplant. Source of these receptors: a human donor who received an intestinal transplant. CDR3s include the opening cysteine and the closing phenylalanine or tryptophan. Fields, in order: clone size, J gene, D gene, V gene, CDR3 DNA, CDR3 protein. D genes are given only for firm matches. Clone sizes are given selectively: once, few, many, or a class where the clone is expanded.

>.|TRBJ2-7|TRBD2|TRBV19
TGTGCCAGTATGGCTAGCGGATCCTACGAGCAGTACTTC
CASMASGSYEQYF
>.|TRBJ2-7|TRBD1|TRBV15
TGTGCCACCAGCAGTACCCGGACAGGGACCTACGAGCAGTACTTC
CATSSTRTGTYEQYF
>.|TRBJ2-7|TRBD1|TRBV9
TGTGCCAGCAGCCCCGGGGGACAGGTTAACGAGCAGTACTTC
CASSPGGQVNEQYF
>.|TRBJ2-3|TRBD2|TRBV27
TGTGCCAGCAGTCCTCCCTTAGCGGGGGGAAGCACAGATACGCAGTATTTT
CASSPPLAGGSTDTQYF
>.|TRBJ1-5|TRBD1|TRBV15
TGTGCCACCTGGGACAGGGTGGGGAATCAGCCCCAGCATTTT
CATWDRVGNQPQHF
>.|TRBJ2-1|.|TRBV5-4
TGTGCCAGCAGCGACCGACAAGGGAGCAATGAGCAGTTCTTC
CASSDRQGSNEQFF
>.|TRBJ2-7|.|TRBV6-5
TGTGCCGTCCGGGACCCCTACGAGCAGTACTTC
CAVRDPYEQYF
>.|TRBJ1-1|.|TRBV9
TGTGCCAGCAGTGCGGGACTCCACACTGAAGCTTTCTTT
CASSAGLHTEAFF
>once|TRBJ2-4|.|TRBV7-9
TGTGCCAGCAGCGGGCGGGATGGAGGCGGAGGCATTCAGTACTTC
CASSGRDGGGGIQYF
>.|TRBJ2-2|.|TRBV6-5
TGTGCCAGCCTTGCCAGGCAGACCACCGGGGAGCTGTTTTTT
CASLARQTTGELFF
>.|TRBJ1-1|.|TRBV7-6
TGTGCCAGCAGCTTAGGAAGGGAGGAAATGAACACTGAAGCTTTCTTT
CASSLGREEMNTEAFF
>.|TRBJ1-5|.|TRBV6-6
TGTGCCAGCAGCCCCTCCACAGGGTTGGATCAGCCCCAGCATTTT
CASSPSTGLDQPQHF
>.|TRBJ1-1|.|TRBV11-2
TGTGCCAGCAGCTCCCGGAGGGGTTTGAACACTGAAGCTTTCTTT
CASSSRRGLNTEAFF
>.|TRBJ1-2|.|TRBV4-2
TGTGCCAGCAGCCAATGGGACTTCAAGAACTATGGCTACACCTTC
CASSQWDFKNYGYTF
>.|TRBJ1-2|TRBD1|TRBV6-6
TGTGCCAGCGCCGTACAGGGGGAGGGTGGCTACACCTTC
CASAVQGEGGYTF
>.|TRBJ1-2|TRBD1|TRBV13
TGTGCCAGCAGCCTTGGGACAGCCAGGATCTATGGCTACACCTTC
CASSLGTARIYGYTF
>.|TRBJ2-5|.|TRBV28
TGTGCCAGCACCCCCACGGGGGGCCTAATCCAAGAGACCCAGTACTTC
CASTPTGGLIQETQYF
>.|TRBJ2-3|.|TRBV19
TGTGCCAGTAGCGTGTGGGAGGATACGCAGTATTTT
CASSVWEDTQYF
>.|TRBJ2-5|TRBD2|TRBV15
TGTGCCACCGGTGACGGGGGGGAGGGAGAGACCCAGTACTTC
CATGDGGEGETQYF
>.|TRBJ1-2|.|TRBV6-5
TGTGCCAGCAGCTCGGAAGGCTACTATGGCTACACCTTC
CASSSEGYYGYTF
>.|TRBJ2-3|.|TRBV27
TGTGCCAGCAGTTTCGCCGACGGGGATACGCAGTATTTT
CASSFADGDTQYF
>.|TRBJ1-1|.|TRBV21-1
TGTGCCAGCAGCAAGGGACAGGTAACTGAAGCTTTCTTT
CASSKGQVTEAFF
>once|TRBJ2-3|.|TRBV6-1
TGTGCCAGCAGGCCCTTGGGTAGCACAGATACGCAGTATTTT
CASRPLGSTDTQYF
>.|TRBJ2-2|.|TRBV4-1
TGCGCCAGCAGCCAATTTGGAGTACTGTATCGGGAGCTGTTTTTT
CASSQFGVLYRELFF
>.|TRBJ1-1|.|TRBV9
TGTGCCAGCAGCGTTTTCTATTCCCGCCACCCCTATAACACTGAAGCTTTCTTT
CASSVFYSRHPYNTEAFF
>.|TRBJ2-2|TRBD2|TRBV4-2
TGTGCCAGCAGCCAGTCCCAGCGGGAGGAGAACGGGGAGCTGTTTTTT
CASSQSQREENGELFF
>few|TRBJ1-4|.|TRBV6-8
TGTGCCAGCACACATAAGGGGTCTAATGAAAAACTGTTTTTT
CASTHKGSNEKLFF
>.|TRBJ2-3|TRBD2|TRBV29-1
TGCAGCGTTGAAGTCGCGGGAGAGGCGCAGTATTTT
CSVEVAGEAQYF
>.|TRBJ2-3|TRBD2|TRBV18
TGTGCCAGCGACACCCAGATTCCGACTAGCGGGGGGCCCAGGGATACGCAGTATTTT
CASDTQIPTSGGPRDTQYF
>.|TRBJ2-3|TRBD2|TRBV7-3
TGTGCCAGCAGCTTAATCCCGGCGGGAGAGGATACAGATACGCAGTATTTT
CASSLIPAGEDTDTQYF
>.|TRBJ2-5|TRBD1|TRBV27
TGTGCCAGCCGGACGGACAGGCGCCGCGAGACCCAGTACTTC
CASRTDRRRETQYF
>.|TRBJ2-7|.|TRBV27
TGTGCCAGCAGTCTAAGGATTTTTTACGAGCAGTACTTC
CASSLRIFYEQYF
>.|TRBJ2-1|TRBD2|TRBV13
TGTGCCAGCAGCTCTAGCGGGAGCGGGAATGAGCAGTTCTTC
CASSSSGSGNEQFF
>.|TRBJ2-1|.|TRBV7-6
TGTGCCAGCAGCTTGTGGACAGCAGGTTACAATGAGCAGTTCTTC
CASSLWTAGYNEQFF
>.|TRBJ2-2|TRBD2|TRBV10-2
TGCGCCAGCAGGACTAGCGGGGCCACCGGGGAGCTGTTTTTT
CASRTSGATGELFF
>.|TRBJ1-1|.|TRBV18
TGTGCCAGCTCACCACCGGACTCCACTGAAGCTTTCTTT
CASSPPDSTEAFF
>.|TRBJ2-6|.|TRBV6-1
TGTGCCAGTGGGGTCTCTGGGGCCAACGTCCTGACTTTC
CASGVSGANVLTF
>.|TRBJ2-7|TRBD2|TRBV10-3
TGTGCTTCACTAGGCAGCGGGATTTACGAGCAGTACTTC
CASLGSGIYEQYF
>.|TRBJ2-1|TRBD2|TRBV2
TGTGCCAGCAGAACCACTAGCGGGGCCTCCTACAATGAGCAGTTCTTC
CASRTTSGASYNEQFF
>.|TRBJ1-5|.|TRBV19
TGTGCCAGTAGTATTGCCGGGGCTCTCAATCAGCCCCAGCATTTT
CASSIAGALNQPQHF
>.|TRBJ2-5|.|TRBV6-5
TGTGCCACCGAGGAAGAGACCCAGTACTTC
CATEEETQYF
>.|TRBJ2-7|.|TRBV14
TGTGCCAGCAGCCCTGACGGGAACTCCTACGAGCAGTACTTC
CASSPDGNSYEQYF
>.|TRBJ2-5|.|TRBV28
TGTGCCAGCAGCCCCTTAGCTTGGACCCAGTACTTC
CASSPLAWTQYF
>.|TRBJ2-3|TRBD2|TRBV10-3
TGTGCCATCAGTGAGGCGACTAGCGGGAGTAAGGGTACGCAGTATTTT
CAISEATSGSKGTQYF
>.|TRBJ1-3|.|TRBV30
TGTGCCTGGGAACGGGACTCTGGAAACACCATATATTTT
CAWERDSGNTIYF
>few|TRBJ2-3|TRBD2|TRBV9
TGTGCCAGCAATAAACTAGCGGGACCTCCATATACGCAGTATTTT
CASNKLAGPPYTQYF
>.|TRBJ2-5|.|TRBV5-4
TGTGCCAGCAGCTATGAGGACATTCAAGAGACCCAGTACTTC
CASSYEDIQETQYF
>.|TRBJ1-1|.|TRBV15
TGTGCCACCAGCAGAGATTTTGGCACTGAAGCTTTCTTT
CATSRDFGTEAFF
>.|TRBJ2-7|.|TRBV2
TGTGCCAGCAGTGAAGCGCCTCAGAGCTCCTACGAGCAGTACTTC
CASSEAPQSSYEQYF
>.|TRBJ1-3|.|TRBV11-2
TGTGCCAGCAGCTCAATTGGAAACACCATATATTTT
CASSSIGNTIYF
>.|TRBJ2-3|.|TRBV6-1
TGTGCCAGCAGCATAGAAGGCACAGATACGCAGTATTTT
CASSIEGTDTQYF
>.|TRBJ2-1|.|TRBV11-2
TGTGCCAGCAGCGCCCCCGCCTTTAAACGACGCAATGAGCAGTTCTTC
CASSAPAFKRRNEQFF
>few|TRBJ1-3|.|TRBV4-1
TGCGCCAGCAGCCAAGGGACAGCCTCTGGAAACACCATATATTTT
CASSQGTASGNTIYF
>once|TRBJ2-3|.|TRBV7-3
TGTGCCAGCAGCTTAACGACCCAAGATACGCAGTATTTT
CASSLTTQDTQYF